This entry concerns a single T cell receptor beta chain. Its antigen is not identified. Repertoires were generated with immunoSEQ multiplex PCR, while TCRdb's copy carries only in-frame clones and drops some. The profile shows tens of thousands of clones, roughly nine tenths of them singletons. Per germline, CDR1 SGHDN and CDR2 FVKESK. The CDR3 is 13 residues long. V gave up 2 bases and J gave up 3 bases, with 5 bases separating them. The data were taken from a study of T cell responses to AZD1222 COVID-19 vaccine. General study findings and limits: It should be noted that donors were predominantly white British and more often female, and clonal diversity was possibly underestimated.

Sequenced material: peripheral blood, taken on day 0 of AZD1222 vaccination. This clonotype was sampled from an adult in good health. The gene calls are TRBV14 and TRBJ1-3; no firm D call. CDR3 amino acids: CASSQIFGNTIYF. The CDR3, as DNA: TGTGCCAGCAGCCAAATATTTGGAAACACCATATATTTT.